The 6 T cell receptor beta chains presented below share a single source sample, sequenced in a study of blood T cells in healthy people across ages. The authors ran a second PCR of 7 to 11 cycles using a sample-barcoded 5' primer and a J-beta primer mix. TCRdb reprocessed the 5' RACE reads with MiXCR, giving one entry per CDR3 protein. The table lists under 1,000,000 distinct CDR3 sequences, about 37% of them singletons, with over 10% in the top ten. The sequencing sample was made of blood. The source is a man aged 18 to 35 in good health.

This clonotype was recorded only once. The chain combines TRBV27 with TRBJ2-4; TRBD2 aligns across 7 bases. The DNA end lines up better with TRBJ2-7; the J call may be wrong. The CDR3 covers 14 residues. Per the germline V gene, CDR1 is MNHEY and CDR2 is SMNVEV (reference sequence). This CDR3 is CASSPGGKGYEQYF. As DNA, the CDR3 is TGTGCCAGCAGCCCCGGGGGGAAGGGCTACGAGCAGTACTTC.

This clonotype turned up a few times. The V call is TRBV29-1, the J call TRBJ1-2, with 9 nucleotides matching TRBD1. The CDR3 has 13 amino acids. Per the germline V gene, CDR1 is SQVTM and CDR2 is ANQGSEA. The V segment lost 7 bases and the J segment 4 bases; nucleotides outside the gene matches: 7. CDR3 sequence: CSGGDRDRYGYTF. The CDR3 DNA follows: TGCAGCGGGGGGGACAGGGACCGCTATGGCTACACCTTC.

The chain has TRBV4-3 and TRBJ1-5; D gene unclear. The CDR3 extends over 15 amino acids. The V and J ends lost 4 bases and 3 bases respectively, with 13 bases between them. CDR1 and CDR2 (germline): LGHNA, YSLEER. The CDR3 DNA reads TGCGCCAGCAGCCTCAGGAGAGGGCTCAATCAGCCCCAGCATTTT. Amino acid sequence: CASSLRRGLNQPQHF.

This clonotype was seen more than once but under ten times. The chain combines TRBV7-2 with TRBJ2-2, with a weak D call TRBD2 (5 bases). The CDR3 is 15 amino acids. The V end lost 1 base, the J end lost 3 bases, and 9 bases lay between the germline ends. The germline CDR1 and CDR2 sequences are SGHTA and FQGNSA. Written as DNA, the CDR3 is TGTGCCAGCAGCTTAGGGAGTAGCGACACCGGGGAGCTGTTTTTT. It specifies CASSLGSSDTGELFF.

The chain couples TRBV14 to TRBJ2-3; D call uncertain. Germline V gives CDR1 SGHDN, CDR2 FVKESK. The V end lost 1 base, the J end lost 6 bases, and 8 bases lay between the germline ends. This CDR3 spans 13 amino acids. CDR3 loop: CASSQAKKDTQYF. The DNA for the CDR3 is TGTGCCAGCAGCCAAGCGAAAAAGGATACGCAGTATTTT. Looking up the rest from reference TRBV14 and TRBJ2-3 gives the full variable domain: EAGVTQFPSHSVIEKGQTVTLRCDPISGHDNLYWYRRVMGKEIKFLLHFVKESKQDESGMPNNRFLAERTGGTYSTLKVQPAELEDSGVYFCASSQAKKDTQYFGPGTRLTVL.

Concerning this clonotype itself: Sequence at one end of the junction differs from germline and may be a read error. This chain links TRBV2 with TRBJ2-3; 7 bases fit TRBD2. The germline CDR1 and CDR2 sequences are SNHLY and FYNNEI. The CDR3 is made up of 18 amino acids. The CDR3 nucleotides read TGTGCCAGCAGTAAAGCCTTGGGGCAGGGCGGGAGAACAGATACGCAGTATTTT. Amino acids: CASSKALGQGGRTDTQYF.